This T cell receptor (beta chain) was captured by sequencing in a study of OX40 agonist ivuxolimab in advanced cancers. Sequencing used immunoSEQ multiplex PCR; TCRdb keeps in-frame clones, though not all of them. The repertoire holds around 77,000 clones, with 75% to 90% as singletons. This TCR was sampled from an adult with an advanced solid tumor such as melanoma, head and neck, liver or kidney cancer. The sample consisted of CD4+ or CD8+ T cells sorted from blood, taken in a trial of the OX40 agonist ivuxolimab.

DNA for the CDR3: TGTGCCTGGAGTGTATCGGGGTCCTATAGCAATCAGCCCCAGCATTTT. Its protein is CAWSVSGSYSNQPQHF. This rearrangement joins TRBV30 to TRBJ1-5; D remains ambiguous. The V and J ends lost 0 bases and 0 bases respectively, with 12 bases between them. CDR3 length: 16 residues. Germline V CDR1 and CDR2: GTSNPN, SVGIG (reference sequence).